These 22 T cell receptor beta chains were sequenced from one sample in a study of beta chain features in type 1 diabetes. Notes on the study in general: When Type 1 diabetes patients were examined, their TCRB CDR3s proved moderately but significantly shorter in all four CD4+ subsets.

Antigens of these TCRs are unknown. Every isolated RNA sample was fully reverse transcribed, so sequencing captured expressed TCRB transcripts. Assay: immunoSEQ multiplex PCR; the TCRdb copy retains only in-frame clones and omits some. The sample carries a few hundred thousand clones, roughly an eighth recorded once. Input material: naive CD4+ T cells from blood. Receptor source: a man aged 25-40 years with type 1 diabetes.

This clone turned up a few times. V is TRBV11-2 and J is TRBJ1-1; weak D call: TRBD1 (5 bases). The germline gives CDR1 SGHAT, CDR2 FQNNGV. Trimming took 1 base from V and 6 from J, leaving 6 bases between them. The CDR3 extends over 12 amino acids. The CDR3 coding sequence is TGTGCCAGCAGCTTAGGGGGCCCTGAAGCTTTCTTT. It specifies CASSLGGPEAFF.

The chain combines TRBV7-2 with TRBJ2-1; tentative D call: TRBD2 (6 bases). This CDR3 region has 15 residues. The germline V gene has CDR1 SGHTA and CDR2 FQGNSA. Trimming shortened V by 3 bases and J by 7 bases, and 16 bases separated the two germline ends. The DNA for the CDR3 is TGTGCCAGCAGCTTTTCCGGGGTCGGAGGGAATGAGCAGTTCTTC. Translation gives CASSFSGVGGNEQFF.

The genes are TRBV5-1 and TRBJ1-1; 9 bases agree with TRBD1. The J segment lost 0 bases and the V segment lost 3 bases, leaving 6 bases of the junction unmatched. Germline CDR1 is SGHRS and CDR2 is YFSETQ. This CDR3 is 16 amino acids long. CDR3 DNA sequence: TGCGCCAGCAGCTCAAGGACAGGGGTAATGAACACTGAAGCTTTCTTT. This encodes CASSSRTGVMNTEAFF.

As to this clone: This same CDR3 is encoded by further DNA sequences in the sample. The chain has TRBV5-1 and TRBJ2-5, with a possible D match to TRBD1 (6 bases). The CDR3 is 12 amino acids. Germline values: CDR1 SGHRS, CDR2 YFSETQ. V shed 4 bases and J shed 3 bases, with 7 bases lying between them. The CDR3 reads CASSPGEETQYF. The DNA of the CDR3 is TGCGCCAGCAGCCCAGGGGAAGAGACCCAGTACTTC.

The genes are TRBV11-2 and TRBJ2-2; 8 nucleotides align to TRBD2. This CDR3 region has 15 residues. In germline, CDR1 is SGHAT, CDR2 FQNNGV. Losses at the gene ends were 6 bases for V and 5 bases for J; bases not matched to a gene: 8. In DNA form, the CDR3 reads TGTGCCAGCAGACGACCGGGACTAGGGACCGGGGAGCTGTTTTTT. It specifies CASRRPGLGTGELFF.

V is TRBV14 and J is TRBJ1-2, with D perhaps TRBD1 (5 bases). V shed 5 bases and J shed 6 bases, with 13 bases lying between them. CDR1 and CDR2 (germline): SGHDN, FVKESK. The CDR3 sequence is 13 residues long. CDR3 region: CASSLQPGDGYTF. CDR3 DNA sequence: TGTGCCAGCAGCTTACAGCCGGGGGATGGCTACACCTTC.

This clone was seen more than once but under ten times. The rearrangement joins TRBV7-2 to TRBJ2-7, with a tentative D call TRBD1 (6 bases). CDR1 and CDR2 (germline): SGHTA, FQGNSA. V was pared by 2 bases and J by 3 bases, with 17 bases between. The length of the CDR3 is 16 residues. Here the CDR3 DNA reads TGTGCCAGCAGCTTAAATGTTGGGACATTAATCTACGAGCAGTACTTC. This encodes CASSLNVGTLIYEQYF.

This chain uses TRBV25-1 with TRBJ2-1, with 7 bases aligning to TRBD1. Germline assignment: CDR1 MGHDK and CDR2 SYGVNS. After removal of 4 bases from V and 8 bases from J, the junction contained 2 bases not matched to a gene. The CDR3 length is 12 residues. The CDR3 is CASSAGGYEQFF. The CDR3, as DNA: TGTGCCAGCAGTGCAGGGGGTTATGAGCAGTTCTTC.

V is TRBV2 and J is TRBJ2-3; 9 positions agree with TRBD1. The CDR3 contains 15 residues. V dropped 6 bases and J dropped 5; count of bases not matched to a gene: 9. Germline V gene lookup returns CDR1 SNHLY and CDR2 FYNNEI. CDR3 region: CASSAGTGQLDTQYF. CDR3 DNA: TGTGCCAGCAGCGCCGGGACAGGGCAGTTAGATACGCAGTATTTT. The variable domain in full, with the rest retrieved from reference TRBV2 and TRBJ2-3, is EPEVTQTPSHQVTQMGQEVILRCVPISNHLYFYWYRQILGQKVEFLVSFYNNEISEKSEIFDDQFSVERPDGSNFTLKIRSTKLEDSAMYFCASSAGTGQLDTQYFGPGTRLTVL.

This clone showed up many times. This sequence joins TRBV4-3 and TRBJ2-2; the match to TRBD1 covers 7 bases. CDR3 length equals 15 residues. In germline, CDR1 is LGHNA, CDR2 YSLEER. The V and J ends lost 4 bases and 9 bases, in that order; junction bases with no gene match: 11. The CDR3 DNA reads as TGCGCCAGCAGCCGACGACAGGGTCTCGGCCGGGAGCTGTTTTTT. It encodes CASSRRQGLGRELFF.

This clone was picked up a small number of times. The chain is built from TRBV5-4 and TRBJ1-1; D uncertain. CDR3 length equals 14 residues. The ends were cut back, 0 bases at V and 2 bases at J, with 8 bases in the middle. Germline V gives CDR1 SGHNT, CDR2 YYREEE (reference sequence). CDR3 amino acids: CASSLVSYNTEAFF. CDR3 DNA: TGTGCCAGCAGCTTGGTTAGTTATAACACTGAAGCTTTCTTT.

DNA for the CDR3: TGTGCCAGCAGTTACTTCTCTCGGGAGACCCAGTACTTC. Translated: CASSYFSRETQYF. The J gene is TRBJ2-5, the V gene TRBV6-5; the D is unclear. This CDR3 is built from 13 residues. Per germline, CDR1 MNHEY and CDR2 SVGAGI. With 1 base removed from V and 5 bases from J, the gap between germline ends came to 8 bases.

This clone was detected ten times or more. The chain employs TRBV7-9 and TRBJ1-1; D gene uncertain. The V gene lost 11 bases and the J gene lost 1 base, with 8 bases spanning the gap. The CDR3 totals 11 residues. Germline V CDR1 and CDR2: SEHNR, FQNEAQ (reference sequence). Written as DNA, the CDR3 is TGTGCCGCAGTCAAGAACACTGAAGCTTTCTTT. This codes for CAAVKNTEAFF.

The gene calls are TRBV27 and TRBJ2-1, with D unclear. The CDR3 spans 14 residues. Per the germline V gene, CDR1 is MNHEY and CDR2 is SMNVEV (reference sequence). V was shortened by 2 bases and J by 5 bases, with 10 bases between the two germline ends. The CDR3, as DNA: TGTGCCAGCAGTTTAGGCGGCTACCACAATGAGCAGTTCTTC. Its translation is CASSLGGYHNEQFF.

V is TRBV9 and J is TRBJ2-1, with 11 bases aligning to TRBD1. The V gene end was trimmed by 4 bases and the J gene end by 7 bases; junction bases not matched to a gene: 7. The CDR3 loop spans 15 amino acids. Looked up from germline, CDR1 is SGDLS and CDR2 is YYNGEE. CDR3 bases: TGTGCCAGCAGCCCGGGACAGGGGGTGGGTAATGAGCAGTTCTTC. Its protein product is CASSPGQGVGNEQFF.

V usage is TRBV19 and J usage is TRBJ1-5; D not certain. This CDR3 comprises 13 residues. In germline, CDR1 is LNHDA, CDR2 SQIVND (reference sequence). V lost 7 bases and J lost 7, with 14 bases in between. The CDR3 spells CASTTGNGQPQHF. CDR3 nucleotides: TGTGCCAGTACCACGGGAAACGGGCAGCCCCAGCATTTT.

This clone has more than one count but fewer than ten. V is TRBV6-6 and J is TRBJ2-3, with TRBD2 matching over 11 bases. From germline, CDR1 is MNHNY and CDR2 SVGAGI (reference sequence). The CDR3 totals 14 residues. V shed 7 bases and J 3 bases; nucleotides not matched to a gene: 3. CDR3 bases: TGTGCCAGCATATTAGCGGGAGGGACAGATACGCAGTATTTT. Translating gives CASILAGGTDTQYF.

The chain recombines TRBV25-1 with TRBJ2-1, with 10 bases aligning to TRBD2. Trimming at V came to 4 bases and at J to 7 bases, leaving 10 bases not matched to a gene. There are 16 residues in the CDR3. The germline gives CDR1 MGHDK, CDR2 SYGVNS. CDR3 nucleotides: TGTGCCAGCAGTGGATCCCACCTAGCGGGAGTGAATGAGCAGTTCTTC. This translates into CASSGSHLAGVNEQFF.

The chain has TRBV6-1 and TRBJ2-7, with D possibly matching TRBD1 (6 bases). Trimming removed 3 bases at V and 5 bases at J, with 20 bases between. The CDR3 has 16 residues. The germline gives CDR1 MNHNS, CDR2 SASEGT. CDR3 DNA sequence: TGTGCCAGCAGTGACCACCGACAGGCCGCGGCGGACGAGCAGTACTTC. Translation: CASSDHRQAAADEQYF.

This clone appeared a few times. The chain couples TRBV7-8 to TRBJ2-7; 8 positions match TRBD2. Germline values: CDR1 SGHVS, CDR2 FQNEAQ. V dropped 3 bases and J dropped 0; count of bases not matched to a gene: 1. The length of the CDR3 is 14 residues. The CDR3 DNA is TGTGCCAGCAGCTTCAGCGGGAGCTCCTACGAGCAGTACTTC. This codes for CASSFSGSSYEQYF.

The rearrangement uses TRBV28 and TRBJ2-1, with 11 bases lining up with TRBD2. The germline gives CDR1 MDHEN, CDR2 SYDVKM. This CDR3 region has 15 residues. The V and J ends lost 4 bases and 5 bases, in that order; junction bases with no gene match: 4. The CDR3 DNA is TGTGCCAGCAGTTCCGGGACTAGCGGCCACAATGAGCAGTTCTTC. Protein: CASSSGTSGHNEQFF.

This clone was picked up a small number of times. The chain employs TRBV7-9 and TRBJ2-7; D is undetermined. This CDR3 region has 13 residues. Deletions cut 2 bases from V and 4 bases from J, with 9 bases between. Germline CDR1 SEHNR, CDR2 FQNEAQ (reference sequence). As DNA, the CDR3 is TGTGCCAGCAGCTTACCCTACGCGTACGAGCAGTACTTC. This translates into CASSLPYAYEQYF.